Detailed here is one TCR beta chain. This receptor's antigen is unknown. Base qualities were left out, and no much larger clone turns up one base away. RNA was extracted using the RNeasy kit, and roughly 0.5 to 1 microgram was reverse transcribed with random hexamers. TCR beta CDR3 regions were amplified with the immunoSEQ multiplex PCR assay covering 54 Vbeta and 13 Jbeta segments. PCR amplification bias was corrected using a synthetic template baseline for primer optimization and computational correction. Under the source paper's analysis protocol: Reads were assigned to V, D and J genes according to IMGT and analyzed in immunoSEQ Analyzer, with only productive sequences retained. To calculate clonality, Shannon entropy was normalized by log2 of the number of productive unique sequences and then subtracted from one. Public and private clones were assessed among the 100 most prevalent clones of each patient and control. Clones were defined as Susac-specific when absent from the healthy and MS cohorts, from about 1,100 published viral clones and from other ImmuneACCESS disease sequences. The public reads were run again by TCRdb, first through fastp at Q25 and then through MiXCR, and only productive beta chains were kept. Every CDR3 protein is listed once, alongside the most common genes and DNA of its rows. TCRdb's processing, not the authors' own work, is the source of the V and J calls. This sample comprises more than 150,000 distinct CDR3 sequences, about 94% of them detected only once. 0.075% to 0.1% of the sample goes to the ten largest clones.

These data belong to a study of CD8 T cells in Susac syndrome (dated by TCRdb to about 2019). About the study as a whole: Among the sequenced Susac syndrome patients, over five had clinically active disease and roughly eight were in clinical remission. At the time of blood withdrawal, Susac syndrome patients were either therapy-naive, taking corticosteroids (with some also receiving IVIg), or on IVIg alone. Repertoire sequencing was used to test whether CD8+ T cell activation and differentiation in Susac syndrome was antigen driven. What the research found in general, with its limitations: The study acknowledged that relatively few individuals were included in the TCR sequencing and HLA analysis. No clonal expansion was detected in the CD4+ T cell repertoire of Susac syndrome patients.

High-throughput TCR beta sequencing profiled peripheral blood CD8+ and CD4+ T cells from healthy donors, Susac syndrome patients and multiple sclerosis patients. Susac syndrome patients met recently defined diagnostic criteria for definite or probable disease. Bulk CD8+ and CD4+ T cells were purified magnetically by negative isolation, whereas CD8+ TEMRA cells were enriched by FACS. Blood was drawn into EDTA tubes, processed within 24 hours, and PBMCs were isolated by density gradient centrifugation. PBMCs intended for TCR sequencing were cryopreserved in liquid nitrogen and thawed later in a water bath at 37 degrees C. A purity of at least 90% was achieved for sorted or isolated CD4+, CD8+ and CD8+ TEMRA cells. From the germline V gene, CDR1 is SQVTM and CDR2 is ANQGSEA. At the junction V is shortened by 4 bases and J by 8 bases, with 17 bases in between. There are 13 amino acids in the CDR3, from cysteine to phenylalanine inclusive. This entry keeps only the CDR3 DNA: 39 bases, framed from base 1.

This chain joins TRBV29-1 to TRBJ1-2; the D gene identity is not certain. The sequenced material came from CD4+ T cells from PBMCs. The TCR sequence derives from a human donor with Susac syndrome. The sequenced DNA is TGCAGCGTTGCTGCGACGGAACCTTGGGGCTACACCTTC. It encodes CSVAATEPWGYTF.